The entry that follows covers one T cell receptor beta chain sequence. Its target antigen remains unknown. Within one base of it there is no much larger clone, and no base qualities were kept. The meaning of the sample's time point label: week 47, end of study. Each vaccine dose was 300 ug of a 20-mer mutant IDH1 peptide in Montanide, given subcutaneously with topical imiquimod. Across visits V03 through V10, patients got a total of eight vaccinations, given in weeks 1, 3, 5, 7, 11, 15, 19 and 23. All donors had newly diagnosed IDH1-mutant astrocytomas of WHO grade 3 or 4 that showed loss of nuclear ATRX. The samples were drawn from NOA16, a multicentre, single-arm, open-label phase I trial in Germany that tested a mutant IDH1 peptide vaccine in humans for the first time. Genomic DNA for TCRB sequencing was isolated from EDTA blood with the DNeasy Blood and Tissue Kit. The data are from a study of a mutant IDH1 vaccine in newly diagnosed glioma (dated by TCRdb to the early 2020s). For context, the study as a whole: Vaccination started 4-6 weeks after radiotherapy alone, or was given together with temozolomide cycles in the groups whose treatment included chemotherapy. Of the roughly 32 treated patients, approximately 60% were male and about 40% were female, and a mean age of 40.4 years was recorded. Peripheral blood was collected at six visits: V03 (baseline), V05, V07, V10, V12 and V13. Prior to enrollment, standard therapy consisting of radiotherapy alone, temozolomide alone, or radiochemotherapy with temozolomide had been administered to patients, with the combination being received by most patients. For exploratory analyses, longitudinal TCRB deep sequencing was carried out in about 25 treated patients wherever samples were available. Visit V12 was the week-35 safety follow-up and visit V13 was the week-47 end of study. What the study reported, not specific to this receptor: No apparent relationship was observed between pseudoprogression and alterations in the top peripheral T cell clonotypes detected by TCRB sequencing. Availability determined which PBMC samples were chosen for TCRB deep sequencing. It was noted by the authors that analyses of patient blood samples could not be reproduced owing to sample limitations. Immune responses induced by the vaccine were seen in roughly 95% of patients across multiple MHC alleles.

Libraries were built with the immunoSEQ multiplex PCR assay. Rearranged TCR beta chain sequences were amplified with the hsTCRB Kit following the manufacturer's protocol. TCRB libraries were sequenced on an Illumina MiSeq. The original methods were these. Demultiplexing, trimming and gene mapping were performed with the kit vendor's proprietary platform. The clones in this table, taken by TCRdb from immuneACCESS, are in-frame only. Not every clone is retained; where verified, under half of the shortfall comes from an unresolved V gene, and the cause of the rest is unknown. That table furnishes V, J and clone size, whereas the DNA furnished D and trimming. The sample records about 85,000 clones, nearly 90% of which are singletons. The ten most abundant clones make up 0.75% to 0.95% of the sample. CDR1 and CDR2 are read off the germline V gene as SGHRS and YFSETQ. From its cysteine to its phenylalanine, the CDR3 spans 12 amino acids. The read is trimmed to its CDR3 DNA, 36 bases read in frame from base 1. V is shortened by 0 bases, J by 9 bases, and the region joining them spans 7 bases.

The material sequenced was PBMCs, taken from a glioma patient whose treatment included an IDH1 peptide vaccine. The V and J genes are TRBV5-1 and TRBJ1-5; the D gene is unclear. This clonotype was sampled from a woman between 50 and 59 years old with glioma. The CDR3 in this case is CASSLDLGPQHF. The DNA reads as follows: TGCGCCAGCAGCTTGGACCTAGGGCCCCAGCATTTT.